What follows is one TCR beta chain and its context. Original methodology: Nucleated cell counts were estimated from reference gene primer amplification. Repertoires were generated with immunoSEQ multiplex PCR, while TCRdb's copy carries only in-frame clones and drops some. The V and J calls and the clone size are those of that table, but D and trimming were determined from the DNA. The table has 100,000 to 120,000 clones, approximately 85% seen once; the top ten hold roughly 5%. Patients of the Seattle cohort, enrolled during active infection, were followed longitudinally. The data derive from a study of blood T cell repertoires in COVID-19. Study summary: PBMCs, B-cell-depleted T cells, or T cells were the source of the cDNA or gDNA that made up the material.

V shed 1 base and J 0 bases; nucleotides not matched to a gene: 5. Germline CDR1 and CDR2: SGHVS and FQNEAQ. The CDR3 covers 16 residues. The chain employs TRBV7-8 and TRBJ1-2, with 7 bases identical to TRBD1. The receptor comes from a woman in her fifties or sixties with COVID-19, enrolled during active disease. The source material was peripheral blood. The DNA of the CDR3 is TGTGCCAGCAGCTTAGGGGGACAGATCTCTAACTATGGCTACACCTTC. Translating gives CASSLGGQISNYGYTF.